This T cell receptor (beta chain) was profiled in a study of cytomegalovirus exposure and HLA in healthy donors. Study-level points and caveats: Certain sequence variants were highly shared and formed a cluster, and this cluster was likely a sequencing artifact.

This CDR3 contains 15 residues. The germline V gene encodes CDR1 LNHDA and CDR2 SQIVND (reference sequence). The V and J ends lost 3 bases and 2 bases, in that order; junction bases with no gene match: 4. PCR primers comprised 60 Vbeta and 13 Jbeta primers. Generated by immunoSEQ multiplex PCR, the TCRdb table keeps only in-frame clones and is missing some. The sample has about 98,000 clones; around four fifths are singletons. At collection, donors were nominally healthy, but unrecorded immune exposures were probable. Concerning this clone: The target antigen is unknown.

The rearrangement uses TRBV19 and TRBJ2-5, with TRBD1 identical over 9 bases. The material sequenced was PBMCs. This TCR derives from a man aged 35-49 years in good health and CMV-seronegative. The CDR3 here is CASSISDRGQETQYF. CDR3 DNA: TGTGCCAGTAGTATTTCTGACAGGGGGCAAGAGACCCAGTACTTC.